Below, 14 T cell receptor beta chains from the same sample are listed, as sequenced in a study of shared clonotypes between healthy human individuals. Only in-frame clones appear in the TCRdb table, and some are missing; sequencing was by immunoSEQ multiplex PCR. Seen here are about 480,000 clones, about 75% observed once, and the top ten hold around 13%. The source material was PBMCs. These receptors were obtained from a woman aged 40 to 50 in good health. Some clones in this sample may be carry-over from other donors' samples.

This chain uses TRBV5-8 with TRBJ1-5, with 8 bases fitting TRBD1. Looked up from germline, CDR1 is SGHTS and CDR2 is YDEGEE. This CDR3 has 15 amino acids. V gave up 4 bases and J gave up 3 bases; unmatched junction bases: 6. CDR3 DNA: TGTGCCAGCAGCCTACAGGGGGAGGCCAATCAGCCCCAGCATTTT. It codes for CASSLQGEANQPQHF. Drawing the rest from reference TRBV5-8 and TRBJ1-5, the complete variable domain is EAGVTQSPTHLIKTRGQQATLRCSPISGHTSVYWYQQALGLGLQFLLWYDEGEERNRGNFPPRFSGRQFPNYSSELNVNALELEDSALYLCASSLQGEANQPQHFGDGTRLSIL.

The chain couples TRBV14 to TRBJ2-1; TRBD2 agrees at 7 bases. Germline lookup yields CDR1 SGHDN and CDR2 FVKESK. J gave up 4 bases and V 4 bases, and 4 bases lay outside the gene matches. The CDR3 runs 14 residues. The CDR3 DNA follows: TGTGCCAGCAGCCTAACTAGCGTGTACAATGAGCAGTTCTTC. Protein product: CASSLTSVYNEQFF.

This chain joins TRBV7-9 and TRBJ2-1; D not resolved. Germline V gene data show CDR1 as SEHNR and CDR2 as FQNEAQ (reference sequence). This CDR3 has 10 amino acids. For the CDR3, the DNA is TGTGGGCATCGCCCCAGCGAGCAGTTCTTC. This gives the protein CGHRPSEQFF.

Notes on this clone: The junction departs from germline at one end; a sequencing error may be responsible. The CDR3 loop reads CASSIRGYRRPEAFF. The CDR3 coding sequence is TGTGCCAGTAGTATAAGAGGGTACCGGAGACCTGAGGCTTTCTTT. The chain uses TRBV19 and TRBJ1-1; D is undetermined. The germline V gene has CDR1 LNHDA and CDR2 SQIVND (reference sequence). The CDR3 extends over 15 amino acids.

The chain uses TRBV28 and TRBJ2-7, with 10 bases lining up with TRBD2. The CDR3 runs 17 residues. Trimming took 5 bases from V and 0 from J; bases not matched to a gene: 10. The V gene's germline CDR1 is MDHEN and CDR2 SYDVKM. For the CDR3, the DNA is TGTGCCAGCAGTGACCCCGGACTAGCGGTAAACTCCTACGAGCAGTACTTC. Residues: CASSDPGLAVNSYEQYF.

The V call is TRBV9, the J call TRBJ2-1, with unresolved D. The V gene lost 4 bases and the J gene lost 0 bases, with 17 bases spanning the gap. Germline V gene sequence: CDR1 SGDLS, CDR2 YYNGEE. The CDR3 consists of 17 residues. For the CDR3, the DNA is TGTGCCAGCAGCTTTTCCTTTCGGTCCTACTCCTACAATGAGCAGTTCTTC. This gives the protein CASSFSFRSYSYNEQFF.

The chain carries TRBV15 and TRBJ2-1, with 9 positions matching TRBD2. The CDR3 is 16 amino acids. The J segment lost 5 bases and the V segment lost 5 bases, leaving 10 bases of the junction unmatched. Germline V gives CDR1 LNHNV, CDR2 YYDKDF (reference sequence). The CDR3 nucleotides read TGTGCCACCAGCGAATCCTTAGCGGGAGAGGACAATGAGCAGTTCTTC. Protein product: CATSESLAGEDNEQFF.

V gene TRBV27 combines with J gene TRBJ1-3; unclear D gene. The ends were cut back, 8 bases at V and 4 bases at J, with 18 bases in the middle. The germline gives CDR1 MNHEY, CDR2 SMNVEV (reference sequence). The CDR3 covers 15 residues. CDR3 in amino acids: CASGPLSGQGNTIYF. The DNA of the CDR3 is TGTGCCAGCGGGCCCCTCAGCGGGCAGGGAAACACCATATATTTT.

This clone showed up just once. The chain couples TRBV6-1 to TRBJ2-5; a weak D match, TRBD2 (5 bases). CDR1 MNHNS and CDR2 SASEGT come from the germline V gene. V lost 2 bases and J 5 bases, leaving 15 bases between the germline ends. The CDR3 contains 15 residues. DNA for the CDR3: TGTGCCAGCAGTGAAAGGAACGGGATTTATGAGACCCAGTACTTC. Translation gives CASSERNGIYETQYF.

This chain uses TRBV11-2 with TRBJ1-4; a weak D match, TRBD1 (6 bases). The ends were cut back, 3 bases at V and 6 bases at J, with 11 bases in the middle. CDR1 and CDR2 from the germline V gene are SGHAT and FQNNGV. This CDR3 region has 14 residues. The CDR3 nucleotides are TGTGCCAGCAGCTTGAACAGGGCTCATGAAAAACTGTTTTTT. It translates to CASSLNRAHEKLFF.

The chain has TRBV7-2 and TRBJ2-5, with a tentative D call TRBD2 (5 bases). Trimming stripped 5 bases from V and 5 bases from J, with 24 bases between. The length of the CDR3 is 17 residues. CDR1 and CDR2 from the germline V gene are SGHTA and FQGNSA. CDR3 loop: CASSPQPSYGSWETQYF. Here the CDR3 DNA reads TGTGCCAGCAGCCCACAGCCTAGCTACGGGTCGTGGGAGACCCAGTACTTC.

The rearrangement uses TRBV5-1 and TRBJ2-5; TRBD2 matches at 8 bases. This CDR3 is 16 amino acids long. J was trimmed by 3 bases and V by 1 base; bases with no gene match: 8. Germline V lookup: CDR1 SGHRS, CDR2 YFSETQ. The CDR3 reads CASSLIGGGWEETQYF. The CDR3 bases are TGCGCCAGCAGCTTGATAGGCGGGGGGTGGGAAGAGACCCAGTACTTC. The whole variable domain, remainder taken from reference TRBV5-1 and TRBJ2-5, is KAGVTQTPRYLIKTRGQQVTLSCSPISGHRSVSWYQQTPGQGLQFLFEYFSETQRNKGNFPGRFSGRQFSNSRSEMNVSTLELGDSALYLCASSLIGGGWEETQYFGPGTRLLVL.

The CDR3 region is CASSPSGTGYNEQFF. Written as DNA, the CDR3 is TGTGCCAGCAGCCCTTCCGGGACAGGCTACAATGAGCAGTTCTTC. This chain links TRBV7-8 with TRBJ2-1, with 8 nucleotides matching TRBD1. The germline V gene has CDR1 SGHVS and CDR2 FQNEAQ. The CDR3 is 15 residues long. V gave up 5 bases and J gave up 3 bases; unmatched junction bases: 6.

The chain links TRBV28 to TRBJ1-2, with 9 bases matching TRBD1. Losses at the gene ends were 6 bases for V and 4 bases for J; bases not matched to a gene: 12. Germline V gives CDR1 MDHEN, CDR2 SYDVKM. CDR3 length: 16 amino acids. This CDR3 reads CASRRMGQGSSYGYTF. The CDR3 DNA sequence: TGTGCCAGCAGGCGAATGGGACAGGGCTCCTCCTATGGCTACACCTTC.